Shown below are 32 T cell receptor beta chains from a single sample sequenced in a study of low-dose radiotherapy and immunotherapy resistance in tumors (dated by TCRdb to between 2022 and 2023). First-strand cDNA was synthesized using Superscript III and a set of TRAV- and TRBV-specific primers, so that both TCRalpha and TCRbeta chains were covered. TCRs were amplified with Phusion for around 20 PCR cycles using a constant-region primer together with the adapter attached to the V primers. TCRdb passed the public sequencing reads through fastp at Q25 and MiXCR, retaining productive beta sequences. One record per CDR3 amino acid sequence lists the most common genes and DNA. Within this sample are about 12,000 distinct CDR3 sequences, with approximately 73% of them counted one time only. Clones ranked in the top ten supply more than 3% of the sample. The receptors shown here come from a human donor with advanced metastatic prostate, ovarian, gallbladder or colorectal cancer (not recorded which). This table probably holds off-target reads from a library built for another chain.

This clonotype appeared a few times. The chain recombines TRBV11-3 with TRBJ2-7; D remains unclear. The ends were cut back, 1 base at V and 2 bases at J, with 6 bases in the middle. CDR1 is SGHNT, CDR2 YENEEA, per germline. This CDR3 is 13 amino acids long. The CDR3 coding sequence is TGTGCCAGCAGCTTAGGCCCCCCCTACGAGCAGTACTTC. Translated: CASSLGPPYEQYF.

The chain has TRBV28 and TRBJ2-3, with D uncertain. V lost 5 bases and J 2 bases, leaving 14 bases between the germline ends. The germline V gene encodes CDR1 MDHEN and CDR2 SYDVKM. The CDR3 length is 15 residues. The CDR3 here is CASSPTPGYTDTQYF. CDR3 sequence (DNA): TGTGCCAGCAGTCCAACCCCAGGCTACACAGATACGCAGTATTTT.

The chain employs TRBV4-1 and TRBJ2-6; D is possibly TRBD1 (5 bases). The germline CDR1 and CDR2 sequences are MGHRA and YSYEKL. V shed 3 bases and J shed 0 bases, with 18 bases lying between them. This CDR3 comprises 19 residues. The CDR3 DNA sequence: TGCGCCAGCAGCCAGGACATCAATCAGGGCACCTCTGGGGCCAACGTCCTGACTTTC. Protein sequence: CASSQDINQGTSGANVLTF.

The chain links TRBV14 to TRBJ2-3; 9 bases fit TRBD2. Losses at the gene ends were 4 bases for V and 5 bases for J; bases not matched to a gene: 4. Per the germline V gene, CDR1 is SGHDN and CDR2 is FVKESK. CDR3 length: 14 amino acids. CDR3 in amino acids: CASSRQLAGDTQYF. The CDR3 DNA sequence: TGTGCCAGCAGCCGCCAACTAGCGGGAGATACGCAGTATTTT.

This chain joins TRBV28 and TRBJ2-7; D uncertain. V was cut by 2 bases and J by 3 bases, with 11 bases left in between. The germline V gene has CDR1 MDHEN and CDR2 SYDVKM. The CDR3 covers 14 residues. In nucleotides, the CDR3 is TGTGCCAGCAGTTTAGGGGATAGATTCTACGAGCAGTACTTC. Encoded protein: CASSLGDRFYEQYF.

The genes are TRBV30 and TRBJ1-4, with D unresolved. CDR3 length equals 14 residues. Trimming took off 4 bases at V and 8 bases at J, with 17 bases between the two ends. The germline V gene encodes CDR1 GTSNPN and CDR2 SVGIG (reference sequence). The CDR3 DNA reads as TGTGCCTGGAACCGAGGTTCTACTCGGGAAAAACTGTTTTTT. This encodes CAWNRGSTREKLFF.

This chain's CDR3 is CSARLVSGANVLTF. As DNA, the CDR3 is TGCAGTGCTAGATTGGTCTCTGGGGCCAACGTCCTGACTTTC. The V call is TRBV20-1, the J call TRBJ2-6; D gene unclear. Germline V lookup: CDR1 DFQATT, CDR2 SNEGSKA (reference sequence). This CDR3 has 14 residues. The ends were cut back, 2 bases at V and 0 bases at J, with 5 bases in the middle.

The rearrangement links TRBV6-2 or TRBV6-3 to TRBJ1-6; 7 bases are shared with TRBD1. CDR1 is MNHEY, CDR2 SVGEGT, per germline. Trimming at V came to 2 bases and at J to 9 bases, leaving 13 bases not matched to a gene. This CDR3 has 17 residues. The CDR3: CASSYASKTGRVSPLHF. Written as DNA, the CDR3 is TGTGCCAGCAGTTACGCTTCCAAGACAGGGAGGGTTTCACCCCTCCACTTT.

This clonotype was picked up one time. The rearrangement uses TRBV7-2 and TRBJ1-5; TRBD1 aligns across 8 bases. The CDR3 is made up of 15 amino acids. Per the germline V gene, CDR1 is SGHTA and CDR2 is FQGNSA. Trimming at V came to 2 bases and at J to 7 bases, leaving 7 bases not matched to a gene. CDR3 in amino acids: CASSLLDRDRQPQHF. CDR3 nucleotides: TGTGCCAGCAGCTTATTGGACAGGGACAGGCAGCCCCAGCATTTT.

The chain joins TRBV20-1 to TRBJ2-5, with TRBD1 as a possible D gene (6 bases). The CDR3 length is 15 residues. The germline V and J ends were trimmed by 1 base and 5 bases, with 17 bases remaining between them. Looked up from germline, CDR1 is DFQATT and CDR2 is SNEGSKA (reference sequence). The CDR3 coding sequence is TGCAGTGCTAGAGGAGTCCACAGGGATTCGGAGACCCAGTACTTC. The encoded protein is CSARGVHRDSETQYF.

The chain uses TRBV6-2 or TRBV6-3 and TRBJ1-3, with a possible D match to TRBD1 (6 bases). The V end was cut by 10 bases, the J end by 0 bases, with 16 bases between. Germline lookup yields CDR1 MNHEY and CDR2 SVGEGT. This CDR3 is built from 15 residues. CDR3 DNA: TGTGCCACCCGGACAGCAGGGAGCTCTGGAAACACCATATATTTT. This gives the protein CATRTAGSSGNTIYF.

The CDR3 DNA reads as TGTGCCAGCAGCTTAGATCAAGGAGATACGCAGTATTTT. Its translation: CASSLDQGDTQYF. The rearrangement uses TRBV11-3 and TRBJ2-3; D unresolved. V lost 0 bases, J lost 5 bases, and 6 bases lay in between. Germline CDR1 reads SGHNT; CDR2 reads YENEEA. This CDR3 has 13 amino acids.

The chain is built from TRBV18 and TRBJ2-5; D gene unclear. The CDR3 totals 15 residues. Germline CDR1 reads KGHSH; CDR2 reads LQKENI. Trimming cost V 2 bases and J 0 bases, with 10 bases left between them. CDR3 nucleotides: TGTGCCAGCTCACCATTAGGTCGGAACCAAGAGACCCAGTACTTC. Translating gives CASSPLGRNQETQYF.

The chain uses TRBV7-3 and TRBJ2-7; D uncertain. The germline CDR1 and CDR2 sequences are SGHTA and FQGTGA. Trimming took 3 bases from V and 2 from J, leaving 8 bases between them. The CDR3 is 13 amino acids. CDR3 DNA: TGTGCCAGCAGCTTGGCCCCAACCTACGAGCAGTACTTC. The encoded protein is CASSLAPTYEQYF.

The genes are TRBV19 and TRBJ1-5; D gene unclear. Trimming cost V 5 bases and J 0 bases, with 17 bases left between them. In germline, CDR1 is LNHDA, CDR2 SQIVND (reference sequence). The length of the CDR3 is 17 residues. CDR3 loop: CASSYYSQPDSNQPQHF. DNA of the CDR3: TGTGCCAGTAGTTATTACAGTCAGCCGGATAGCAATCAGCCCCAGCATTTT.

The chain links TRBV7-7 to TRBJ2-2, with TRBD1 identical over 7 bases. The V gene's germline CDR1 is SSHAT and CDR2 FNYEAQ (reference sequence). The CDR3 extends over 14 amino acids. The V segment lost 5 bases and the J segment 5 bases; nucleotides outside the gene matches: 5. The CDR3 reads CASSPRQGTGELFF. The CDR3 DNA sequence: TGTGCCAGCAGCCCGAGACAGGGAACCGGGGAGCTGTTTTTT.

V usage is TRBV5-5 and J usage is TRBJ1-6; D is undetermined. Deletions cut 4 bases from V and 11 bases from J, with 13 bases between. The CDR3 is made up of 13 amino acids. Germline values: CDR1 SGHKS, CDR2 YYEKEE (reference sequence). The CDR3 reads CASSLDGSPPLHF. The CDR3 DNA reads TGTGCCAGCAGCCTGGATGGGAGTCCACCCCTCCACTTT.

The V call is TRBV20-1, the J call TRBJ1-5; 10 positions agree with TRBD1. The CDR3 has 16 residues. V was clipped by 5 bases and J by 3 bases; unmatched bases: 10. Germline V lookup: CDR1 DFQATT, CDR2 SNEGSKA (reference sequence). CDR3 loop: CSAFPGTGADNQPQHF. The CDR3 coding sequence is TGCAGTGCTTTCCCCGGGACAGGGGCGGACAATCAGCCCCAGCATTTT.

This chain uses TRBV5-5 with TRBJ1-2; 8 bases align to TRBD1. V was clipped by 0 bases and J by 4 bases; unmatched bases: 8. There are 16 residues in the CDR3. Germline loops: CDR1 SGHKS, CDR2 YYEKEE (reference sequence). The CDR3 region is CASSLGSGQGVYGYTF. The CDR3 DNA is TGTGCCAGCAGCTTGGGCTCCGGACAGGGCGTCTATGGCTACACCTTC.

V is TRBV7-2 and J is TRBJ1-6; 8 nucleotides match TRBD1. Per germline, CDR1 SGHTA and CDR2 FQGNSA. The CDR3 length is 17 residues. J lost 7 bases, V lost 5 bases, and 13 bases had no gene match. CDR3 in amino acids: CASSANSGGAGNSPLHF. In DNA, the CDR3 is TGTGCCAGCAGCGCCAATTCAGGGGGCGCCGGGAATTCACCCCTCCACTTT.

CDR3 protein: CASSNGLAGYTDTQYF. Here the CDR3 DNA reads TGTGCCAGCAGCAACGGACTAGCGGGATACACAGATACGCAGTATTTT. This sequence joins TRBV3-1 and TRBJ2-3; 12 nucleotides agree with TRBD2. The CDR3 has 16 amino acids. Unmatched junction bases numbered 5, after V lost 5 bases and J lost 2 bases. Germline V gives CDR1 LGHDT, CDR2 YNNKEL (reference sequence).

This chain joins TRBV2 and TRBJ2-3; D not resolved. With 4 bases removed from V and 5 bases from J, the gap between germline ends came to 4 bases. The CDR3 is made up of 11 amino acids. The germline gives CDR1 SNHLY, CDR2 FYNNEI. The CDR3 nucleotides read TGTGCCAGCAGTGTTGGAGATACGCAGTATTTT. Its protein is CASSVGDTQYF. The full variable domain, with the rest looked up from reference TRBV2 and TRBJ2-3, is EPEVTQTPSHQVTQMGQEVILRCVPISNHLYFYWYRQILGQKVEFLVSFYNNEISEKSEIFDDQFSVERPDGSNFTLKIRSTKLEDSAMYFCASSVGDTQYFGPGTRLTVL.

The chain uses TRBV20-1 and TRBJ1-2; 7 bases are shared with TRBD1. The germline gives CDR1 DFQATT, CDR2 SNEGSKA (reference sequence). CDR3 size: 15 residues. V gave up 6 bases and J gave up 4 bases; unmatched junction bases: 14. The CDR3 loop reads CSAKTTGTVLYGYTF. CDR3 sequence (DNA): TGCAGTGCAAAAACTACCGGGACAGTACTCTATGGCTACACCTTC.

The rearrangement links TRBV7-7 to TRBJ2-5; TRBD2 matches 9 bases. From germline, CDR1 is SSHAT and CDR2 FNYEAQ (reference sequence). Trimming at V came to 5 bases and at J to 2 bases, leaving 6 bases not matched to a gene. The CDR3 loop spans 15 amino acids. CDR3 sequence (DNA): TGTGCCAGCAGCCCCGGCCTAGCGGGACAAGAGACCCAGTACTTC. It translates to CASSPGLAGQETQYF.

V gene TRBV19 combines with J gene TRBJ1-1; D is unclear. The CDR3 is made up of 12 amino acids. V lost 5 bases, J lost 5 bases, and 9 bases lay in between. Germline CDR1 and CDR2: LNHDA and SQIVND (reference sequence). This chain's CDR3 is CASSSGSTEAFF. The CDR3 nucleotides are TGTGCCAGTAGTTCCGGGAGTACTGAAGCTTTCTTT.

The chain is built from TRBV5-5 and TRBJ1-2, with no clear D. V was trimmed by 2 bases and J by 6 bases, leaving 11 bases between them. The germline V gene encodes CDR1 SGHKS and CDR2 YYEKEE (reference sequence). The CDR3 is made up of 13 amino acids. In DNA form, the CDR3 reads TGTGCCAGCAGCTTAGGTCCCGTGGATGGCTACACCTTC. Translation: CASSLGPVDGYTF. Drawing the rest from reference TRBV5-5 and TRBJ1-2, the complete variable domain is DAGVTQSPTHLIKTRGQQVTLRCSPISGHKSVSWYQQVLGQGPQFIFQYYEKEERGRGNFPDRFSARQFPNYSSELNVNALLLGDSALYLCASSLGPVDGYTFGSGTRLTVV.

V and J are TRBV4-3 and TRBJ2-1; D is perhaps TRBD2 (6 bases). With 5 bases removed from V and 9 bases from J, the gap between germline ends came to 11 bases. Germline V CDR1 and CDR2: LGHNA, YSLEER. The CDR3 consists of 12 residues. CDR3 sequence reads: CASSSGGSEQFF. The CDR3, as DNA: TGCGCCAGCAGCTCCGGGGGTAGTGAGCAGTTCTTC.

The V call is TRBV28, the J call TRBJ2-7, with D hard to call. Deletions cut 8 bases from V and 5 bases from J, with 19 bases between. CDR1 and CDR2 from the germline V gene are MDHEN and SYDVKM. The CDR3 extends over 14 amino acids. The CDR3 DNA reads as TGTGCCAGCTGGCCGGTCGGCCGGAGAAACGAGCAGTACTTC. Residues: CASWPVGRRNEQYF. Combining the CDR3 with reference TRBV28 and TRBJ2-7 gives the whole variable domain DVKVTQSSRYLVKRTGEKVFLECVQDMDHENMFWYRQDPGLGLRLIYFSYDVKMKEKGDIPEGYSVSREKKERFSLILESASTNQTSMYLCASWPVGRRNEQYFGPGTRLTVT.

As concerns this clonotype: The junction shows a germline mismatch at one end, possibly a read error. This chain uses TRBV28 with TRBJ2-7, with D hard to call. This CDR3 is 13 amino acids long. Germline V gene sequence: CDR1 MDHEN, CDR2 SYDVKM. Written as DNA, the CDR3 is TGTGCCAGCAGTTTAAACACCGGATACGAGCACTACTTC. Translation: CASSLNTGYEHYF.

This chain links TRBV5-1 with TRBJ2-7; D gene uncertain. The CDR3 totals 12 residues. Germline assignment: CDR1 SGHRS and CDR2 YFSETQ. V was shortened by 4 bases and J by 3 bases, with 8 bases between the two germline ends. For the CDR3, the DNA is TGCGCCAGCAGCCCCAACAGCTACGAGCAGTACTTC. It encodes CASSPNSYEQYF.

This clonotype has a handful of counts. This chain connects TRBV7-2 to TRBJ2-1; 12 nucleotides match TRBD2. V shed 0 bases and J 8 bases; nucleotides not matched to a gene: 14. This CDR3 is built from 19 residues. The germline V gene encodes CDR1 SGHTA and CDR2 FQGNSA. CDR3 region: CASSLALSTGLAGPHEQFF. The CDR3 region has the DNA TGTGCCAGCAGCTTAGCCCTTTCAACCGGACTAGCGGGACCCCATGAGCAGTTCTTC.

The chain employs TRBV10-3 and TRBJ2-5; tentatively, D is TRBD1 (8 bases). Germline V gives CDR1 ENHRY, CDR2 SYGVKD. The CDR3 has 16 amino acids. Trimming shortened V by 3 bases and J by 10 bases, and 24 bases separated the two germline ends. For the CDR3, the DNA is TGTGCCATCAGTGACTCCTACCAGGACAGGGAGGGCGGCCAGTACTTC. Encoded protein: CAISDSYQDREGGQYF.